This T cell receptor beta chain was identified during a study of TIL therapy for anti-PD-1-resistant metastatic lung cancer. Sequencing used immunoSEQ v3. Repertoires were generated with immunoSEQ multiplex PCR, while TCRdb's copy carries only in-frame clones and drops some. Seen here are about 59,000 clones, about 70% observed once, and the top ten hold roughly 2%. The CDR3 covers 14 residues. From germline, CDR1 is LGHNA and CDR2 YSLEER. V was clipped by 5 bases and J by 7 bases, with 15 bases between them. This clone was counted once. As to time point: pre-treatment sample, taken before nivolumab and TIL therapy.

The chain has TRBV4-3 and TRBJ2-1; unclear D gene. The starting material was blood, obtained at baseline. This TCR derives from a person aged 25-85 years with non-small cell lung cancer. CDR3: CASSTPEVGNEQFF. In DNA form, the CDR3 reads TGCGCCAGCAGCACTCCCGAGGTGGGTAATGAGCAGTTCTTC.